The clone carrying this T cell receptor beta chain was counted between two and nine times. The sample originates from a study of identical twins. TCRdb recomputed calls from the 5' RACE reads with MiXCR, one row per CDR3 protein. Found here are about 530,000 distinct CDR3 sequences, approximately 20% of them singletons; the top ten hold approximately 0.52%. Germline V gene sequence: CDR1 LGHDT, CDR2 YNNKEL (reference sequence). The CDR3 runs 15 residues. V was shortened by 3 bases and J by 1 base, with 12 bases between the two germline ends. The sample also formed part of further work on yellow fever vaccine responses in identical twins.

The TCR comes from a woman aged 18-29 years in good health. Material for sequencing was CD4+ T cells sorted from blood. The chain uses TRBV3-1 and TRBJ1-2, with D perhaps TRBD1 (6 bases). This CDR3 is CASSHRTGLNYGYTF. CDR3 bases: TGTGCCAGCAGCCATAGAACAGGGCTTAACTATGGCTACACCTTC.